The present T cell receptor (beta chain) was sequenced within a study of blood T cell repertoires in COVID-19. For the study at large: Acute and convalescent COVID-19 specimens originated in the United States, Italy and Spain.

Germline assignment: CDR1 MDHEN and CDR2 SYDVKM. The CDR3 runs 14 residues. V lost 3 bases, J lost 6 bases, and 8 bases stayed unmatched. Produced via immunoSEQ multiplex PCR; TCRdb's table is partial and in-frame only. The top ten hold 5.5% to 7.5% of the sample, which has approximately 50,000 clones, approximately 89% seen once. This TCR derives from a man between 60 and 75 years old with acute or convalescent COVID-19. The sequencing input was peripheral blood. The chain combines TRBV28 with TRBJ2-7, with TRBD2 matching over 7 bases. The CDR3 DNA reads as TGTGCCAGCAGTTTGGAGCGGGAAGGGGCCGAGCAGTACTTC. It translates to CASSLEREGAEQYF. Full variable domain (missing parts from reference TRBV28 and TRBJ2-7): DVKVTQSSRYLVKRTGEKVFLECVQDMDHENMFWYRQDPGLGLRLIYFSYDVKMKEKGDIPEGYSVSREKKERFSLILESASTNQTSMYLCASSLEREGAEQYFGPGTRLTVT.